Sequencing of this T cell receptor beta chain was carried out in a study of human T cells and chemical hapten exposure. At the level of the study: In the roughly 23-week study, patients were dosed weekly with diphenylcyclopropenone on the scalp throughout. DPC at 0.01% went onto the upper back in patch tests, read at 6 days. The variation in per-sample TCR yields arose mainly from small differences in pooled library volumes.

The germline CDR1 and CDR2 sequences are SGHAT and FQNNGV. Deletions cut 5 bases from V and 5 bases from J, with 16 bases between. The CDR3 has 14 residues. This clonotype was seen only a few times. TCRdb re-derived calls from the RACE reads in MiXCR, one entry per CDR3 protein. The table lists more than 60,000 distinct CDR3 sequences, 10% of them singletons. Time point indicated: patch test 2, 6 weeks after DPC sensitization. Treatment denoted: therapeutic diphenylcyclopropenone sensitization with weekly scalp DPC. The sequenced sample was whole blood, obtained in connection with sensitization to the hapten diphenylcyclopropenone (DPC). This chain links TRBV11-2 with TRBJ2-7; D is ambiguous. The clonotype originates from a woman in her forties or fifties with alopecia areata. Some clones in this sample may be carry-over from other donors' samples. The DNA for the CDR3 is TGTGCCAGCAGCCTTGAGCGAGTGCGTGACGAGCAGTACTTC. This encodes CASSLERVRDEQYF.